This is a list of T cell receptor beta chains from one sample in a study of blood T cell repertoires in COVID-19. The repertoire was sequenced with immunoSEQ multiplex PCR; TCRdb's copy has only in-frame clones and lacks some. Altogether 200,000 to 300,000 clones are present, approximately 84% being singletons, with the ten largest covering roughly 4%. The sequenced sample was peripheral blood. The receptors were sampled from a man aged 50 to 60 with acute or convalescent COVID-19. Both conserved end residues are part of each CDR3. The order of the fields is J gene, clone size, V gene, D gene, CDR3 protein, CDR3 DNA. A D gene is named only where the DNA matches it firmly. Expanded clones are given a class, and other clones once, few, many or no size at all.

j_call: TRBJ1-4
clone_size: -
v_call: TRBV7-3
d_call: -
cdr3_aa: CAIPPGTRKPTNEKLFF
cdr3_nt: TGTGCCATCCCTCCCGGGACACGCAAGCCAACTAATGAAAAACTGTTTTTT

j_call: TRBJ2-1
clone_size: -
v_call: TRBV29-1
d_call: TRBD2
cdr3_aa: CSVAIAGGGNEQFF
cdr3_nt: TGCAGCGTTGCCATAGCGGGAGGAGGGAATGAGCAGTTCTTC

j_call: TRBJ2-2
clone_size: -
v_call: TRBV2
d_call: TRBD1
cdr3_aa: CASSYRGTGELFF
cdr3_nt: TGTGCCAGCAGCTACAGGGGGACCGGGGAGCTGTTTTTT

j_call: TRBJ1-5
clone_size: -
v_call: TRBV6-5
d_call: -
cdr3_aa: CASSLTEYSNQPQHF
cdr3_nt: TGTGCCAGCAGTTTAACGGAGTATAGCAATCAGCCCCAGCATTTT

j_call: TRBJ2-1
clone_size: -
v_call: TRBV5-1
d_call: TRBD1
cdr3_aa: CASERTGGVDTKSDEQFF
cdr3_nt: TGCGCCAGCGAGCGGACAGGGGGCGTAGACACTAAATCGGATGAGCAGTTCTTC

j_call: TRBJ1-4
clone_size: -
v_call: TRBV19
d_call: -
cdr3_aa: CASSRGSLNEKLFF
cdr3_nt: TGTGCCAGTAGTAGAGGCAGCCTTAATGAAAAACTGTTTTTT

j_call: TRBJ1-5
clone_size: -
v_call: TRBV6-5
d_call: -
cdr3_aa: CASRGLGNQPQHF
cdr3_nt: TGTGCCAGCAGGGGGCTGGGCAATCAGCCCCAGCATTTT

j_call: TRBJ1-6
clone_size: -
v_call: TRBV27
d_call: -
cdr3_aa: CASSLLGPNSPLHF
cdr3_nt: TGTGCCAGCAGTTTACTAGGCCCGAATTCACCCCTCCACTTT

j_call: TRBJ1-6
clone_size: -
v_call: TRBV30
d_call: TRBD1
cdr3_aa: CAWSTLGQTPLHF
cdr3_nt: TGTGCCTGGAGTACGCTGGGACAGACACCCCTCCACTTT

j_call: TRBJ2-3
clone_size: -
v_call: TRBV6-5
d_call: TRBD1
cdr3_aa: CASSYVGGQADTQYF
cdr3_nt: TGTGCCAGCAGTTACGTTGGTGGACAGGCGGATACGCAGTATTTT

j_call: TRBJ1-4
clone_size: -
v_call: TRBV19
d_call: TRBD1
cdr3_aa: CASSSGTGDEKLFF
cdr3_nt: TGTGCCAGTAGTTCCGGGACAGGGGATGAAAAACTGTTTTTT

j_call: TRBJ2-7
clone_size: -
v_call: TRBV6-5
d_call: TRBD2
cdr3_aa: CASSYSAGGSYEQYF
cdr3_nt: TGTGCCAGCAGTTACTCGGCGGGGGGTTCCTACGAGCAGTACTTC

j_call: TRBJ2-7
clone_size: -
v_call: TRBV5-1
d_call: -
cdr3_aa: CASSGTYGYEQYF
cdr3_nt: TGCGCCAGCAGCGGGACATACGGTTACGAGCAGTACTTC

j_call: TRBJ2-7
clone_size: -
v_call: TRBV5-1
d_call: -
cdr3_aa: CASSLVAGATYEQYF
cdr3_nt: TGCGCCAGCAGCTTGGTGGCAGGGGCCACCTACGAGCAGTACTTC

j_call: TRBJ2-7
clone_size: -
v_call: TRBV12-3/TRBV12-4
d_call: -
cdr3_aa: CASSENYEQYF
cdr3_nt: TGTGCCAGCAGTGAGAATTACGAGCAGTACTTC

j_call: TRBJ1-1
clone_size: -
v_call: TRBV6-6
d_call: -
cdr3_aa: CASSRVPYAEAFF
cdr3_nt: TGTGCCAGCAGCAGGGTCCCTTATGCTGAAGCTTTCTTT

j_call: TRBJ2-2
clone_size: -
v_call: TRBV10-3
d_call: -
cdr3_aa: CAISESLTGELFF
cdr3_nt: TGTGCCATCAGTGAGTCCCTCACCGGGGAGCTGTTTTTT

j_call: TRBJ1-2
clone_size: once
v_call: TRBV5-6
d_call: -
cdr3_aa: CASSLGGRNNYGYTF
cdr3_nt: TGTGCCAGCAGCTTGGGAGGGCGGAATAACTATGGCTACACCTTC

j_call: TRBJ2-5
clone_size: -
v_call: TRBV14
d_call: -
cdr3_aa: CASSYRETQYF
cdr3_nt: TGTGCCAGCAGCTACAGGGAGACCCAGTACTTC

j_call: TRBJ2-3
clone_size: -
v_call: TRBV21-1
d_call: -
cdr3_aa: CASSTRLAGVPDTQYF
cdr3_nt: TGTGCCAGCAGCACCCGACTGGCGGGAGTCCCAGATACGCAGTATTTT

j_call: TRBJ1-2
clone_size: -
v_call: TRBV27
d_call: -
cdr3_aa: CASSLVVGSSYGYTF
cdr3_nt: TGTGCCAGCAGTTTGGTGGTGGGCTCGTCCTATGGCTACACCTTC

j_call: TRBJ2-1
clone_size: -
v_call: TRBV6-5
d_call: TRBD2
cdr3_aa: CASRYTSGGAREQFF
cdr3_nt: TGTGCCAGCAGGTACACTAGCGGGGGGGCGAGAGAGCAGTTCTTC

j_call: TRBJ2-4
clone_size: -
v_call: TRBV29-1
d_call: TRBD1
cdr3_aa: CSVDRGRIQYF
cdr3_nt: TGCAGCGTGGACAGGGGGCGCATTCAGTACTTC

j_call: TRBJ1-6
clone_size: few
v_call: TRBV7-9
d_call: -
cdr3_aa: CASSLGSSYNSPLHF
cdr3_nt: TGTGCCAGCAGCTTAGGGAGCTCCTATAATTCACCCCTCCACTTT

j_call: TRBJ2-1
clone_size: -
v_call: TRBV28
d_call: TRBD2
cdr3_aa: CASSLSGTRGNEQFF
cdr3_nt: TGTGCCAGCAGCCTTAGCGGGACAAGGGGCAATGAGCAGTTCTTC

j_call: TRBJ2-7
clone_size: -
v_call: TRBV6-2/TRBV6-3
d_call: TRBD2
cdr3_aa: CASSYSISTSGRSSYEQYF
cdr3_nt: TGTGCCAGCAGTTACTCGATCTCGACTAGCGGGAGAAGCTCCTACGAGCAGTACTTC

j_call: TRBJ2-7
clone_size: -
v_call: TRBV6-6
d_call: -
cdr3_aa: CASRPQGGTYEQYF
cdr3_nt: TGTGCCAGCAGACCGCAGGGTGGAACCTACGAGCAGTACTTC

j_call: TRBJ2-3
clone_size: few
v_call: TRBV13
d_call: TRBD2
cdr3_aa: CASSPPARLAGSFWDTQYF
cdr3_nt: TGTGCCAGCAGCCCGCCGGCTAGACTAGCGGGATCCTTTTGGGATACGCAGTATTTT

j_call: TRBJ1-2
clone_size: -
v_call: TRBV19
d_call: -
cdr3_aa: CASSPQGDGYTF
cdr3_nt: TGTGCCAGTAGTCCCCAAGGGGATGGCTACACCTTC

j_call: TRBJ2-7
clone_size: -
v_call: TRBV19
d_call: TRBD1
cdr3_aa: CASSEGAKYEQYF
cdr3_nt: TGTGCCAGTAGTGAGGGGGCGAAGTACGAGCAGTACTTC

j_call: TRBJ2-1
clone_size: -
v_call: TRBV28
d_call: TRBD2
cdr3_aa: CAGGDSRRPGEQFF
cdr3_nt: TGTGCCGGGGGGGACTCAAGGCGGCCCGGTGAGCAGTTCTTC

j_call: TRBJ2-5
clone_size: -
v_call: TRBV25-1
d_call: -
cdr3_aa: CASSEFDYKETQYF
cdr3_nt: TGTGCCAGCAGTGAATTCGACTATAAAGAGACCCAGTACTTC

j_call: TRBJ2-3
clone_size: few
v_call: TRBV7-3
d_call: TRBD2
cdr3_aa: CASSLTAGADTDTQYF
cdr3_nt: TGTGCCAGCAGCTTAACAGCGGGAGCAGACACAGATACGCAGTATTTT

j_call: TRBJ1-1
clone_size: -
v_call: TRBV27
d_call: -
cdr3_aa: CASIAWGGRTEAFF
cdr3_nt: TGTGCCAGCATAGCCTGGGGAGGGCGGACTGAAGCTTTCTTT

j_call: TRBJ1-4
clone_size: -
v_call: TRBV15
d_call: TRBD1
cdr3_aa: CATSRIQGQGEKLFF
cdr3_nt: TGTGCCACCAGCAGGATACAGGGGCAGGGTGAAAAACTGTTTTTT

j_call: TRBJ2-7
clone_size: -
v_call: TRBV7-9
d_call: TRBD1
cdr3_aa: CASTSDRGHYEQYF
cdr3_nt: TGTGCCAGCACCTCGGACAGGGGCCACTACGAGCAGTACTTC

j_call: TRBJ2-7
clone_size: -
v_call: TRBV7-3
d_call: -
cdr3_aa: CASSIDSFGEQYF
cdr3_nt: TGTGCCAGCAGCATAGACAGCTTTGGTGAGCAGTACTTC

j_call: TRBJ2-3
clone_size: -
v_call: TRBV19
d_call: TRBD2
cdr3_aa: CASTPGGSRSDTQYF
cdr3_nt: TGTGCCAGTACCCCTGGCGGGAGTAGGAGCGATACGCAGTATTTT

j_call: TRBJ2-1
clone_size: -
v_call: TRBV7-3
d_call: -
cdr3_aa: CASSPGQTYNEQFF
cdr3_nt: TGTGCCAGCAGCCCAGGACAGACTTACAATGAGCAGTTCTTC

j_call: TRBJ1-2
clone_size: -
v_call: TRBV6-6
d_call: -
cdr3_aa: CASATRALNYGYTF
cdr3_nt: TGTGCCAGCGCCACCAGGGCCTTAAACTATGGCTACACCTTC

j_call: TRBJ2-3
clone_size: -
v_call: TRBV9
d_call: TRBD2
cdr3_aa: CASTPKGVREGTDTQYF
cdr3_nt: TGTGCCAGCACCCCGAAGGGGGTGCGGGAGGGCACAGATACGCAGTATTTT

j_call: TRBJ1-5
clone_size: -
v_call: TRBV18
d_call: TRBD1
cdr3_aa: CASSPPGQGDQPQHF
cdr3_nt: TGTGCCAGCTCACCACCGGGACAGGGGGATCAGCCCCAGCATTTT

j_call: TRBJ1-1
clone_size: -
v_call: TRBV14
d_call: TRBD1
cdr3_aa: CAVRDRENYGSEAFF
cdr3_nt: TGTGCCGTCCGGGACAGGGAGAATTATGGGTCTGAAGCTTTCTTT

j_call: TRBJ1-1
clone_size: few
v_call: TRBV6-5
d_call: -
cdr3_aa: CASSQFLNTEAFF
cdr3_nt: TGTGCCAGCAGTCAGTTTTTGAACACTGAAGCTTTCTTT

j_call: TRBJ1-5
clone_size: -
v_call: TRBV5-1
d_call: -
cdr3_aa: CASSLNPAGDQPQHF
cdr3_nt: TGCGCCAGCAGCTTGAATCCGGCGGGGGACCAGCCCCAGCATTTT

j_call: TRBJ2-5
clone_size: -
v_call: TRBV5-1
d_call: TRBD2
cdr3_aa: CASSTGASGGKETQYF
cdr3_nt: TGCGCCAGCAGCACTGGCGCTAGCGGGGGGAAAGAGACCCAGTACTTC

j_call: TRBJ1-2
clone_size: -
v_call: TRBV19
d_call: -
cdr3_aa: CASSSTAGAYGYTF
cdr3_nt: TGTGCCAGTAGTTCAACCGCAGGGGCCTATGGCTACACCTTC

j_call: TRBJ2-7
clone_size: -
v_call: TRBV24-1
d_call: TRBD1
cdr3_aa: CATADRETYEQYF
cdr3_nt: TGTGCCACCGCGGACAGGGAGACCTACGAGCAGTACTTC

j_call: TRBJ1-5
clone_size: -
v_call: TRBV4-1
d_call: TRBD1
cdr3_aa: CASSQPRQGKVDQPQHF
cdr3_nt: TGCGCCAGCAGCCAGCCTCGACAGGGTAAAGTCGATCAGCCCCAGCATTTT

j_call: TRBJ2-3
clone_size: once
v_call: TRBV13
d_call: TRBD2
cdr3_aa: CASSSSGGTITQYF
cdr3_nt: TGTGCCAGCAGCTCTAGCGGGGGAACGATTACGCAGTATTTT

j_call: TRBJ2-1
clone_size: -
v_call: TRBV5-1
d_call: TRBD1
cdr3_aa: CASSEKTGTGDLREQFF
cdr3_nt: TGCGCCAGCAGCGAAAAAACCGGGACAGGGGATCTCAGGGAGCAGTTCTTC